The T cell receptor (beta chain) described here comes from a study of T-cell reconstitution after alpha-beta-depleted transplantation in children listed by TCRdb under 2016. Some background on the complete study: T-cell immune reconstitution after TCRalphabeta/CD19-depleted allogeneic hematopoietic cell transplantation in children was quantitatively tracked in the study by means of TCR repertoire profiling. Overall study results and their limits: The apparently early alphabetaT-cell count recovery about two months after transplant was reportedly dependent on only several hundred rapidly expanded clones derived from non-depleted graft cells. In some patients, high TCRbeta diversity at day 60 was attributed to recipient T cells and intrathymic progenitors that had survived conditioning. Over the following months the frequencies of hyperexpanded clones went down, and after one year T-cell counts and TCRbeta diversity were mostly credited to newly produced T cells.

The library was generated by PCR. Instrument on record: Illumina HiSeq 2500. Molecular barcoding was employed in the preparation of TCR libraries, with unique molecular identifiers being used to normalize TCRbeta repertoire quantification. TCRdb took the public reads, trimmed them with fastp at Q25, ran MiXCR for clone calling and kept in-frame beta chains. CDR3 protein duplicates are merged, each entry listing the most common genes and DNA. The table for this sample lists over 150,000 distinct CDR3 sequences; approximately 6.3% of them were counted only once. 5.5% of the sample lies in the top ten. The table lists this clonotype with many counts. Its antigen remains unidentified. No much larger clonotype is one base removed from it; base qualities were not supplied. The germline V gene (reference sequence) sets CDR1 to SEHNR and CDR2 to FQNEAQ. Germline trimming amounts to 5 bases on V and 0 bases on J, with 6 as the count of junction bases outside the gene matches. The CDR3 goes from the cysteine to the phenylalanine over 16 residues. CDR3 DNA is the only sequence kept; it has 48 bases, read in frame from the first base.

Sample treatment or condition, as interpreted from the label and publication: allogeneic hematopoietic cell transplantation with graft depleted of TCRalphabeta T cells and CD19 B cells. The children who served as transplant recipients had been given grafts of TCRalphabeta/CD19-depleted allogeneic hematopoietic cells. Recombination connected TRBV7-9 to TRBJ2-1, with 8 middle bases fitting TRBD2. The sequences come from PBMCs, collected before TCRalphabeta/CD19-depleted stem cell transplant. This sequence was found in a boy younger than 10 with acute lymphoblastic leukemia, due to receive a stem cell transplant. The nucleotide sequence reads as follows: TGTGCCAGCAGCAGCCGGGGGGGTAGCTCCTACAATGAGCAGTTCTTC. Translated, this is CASSSRGGSSYNEQFF.